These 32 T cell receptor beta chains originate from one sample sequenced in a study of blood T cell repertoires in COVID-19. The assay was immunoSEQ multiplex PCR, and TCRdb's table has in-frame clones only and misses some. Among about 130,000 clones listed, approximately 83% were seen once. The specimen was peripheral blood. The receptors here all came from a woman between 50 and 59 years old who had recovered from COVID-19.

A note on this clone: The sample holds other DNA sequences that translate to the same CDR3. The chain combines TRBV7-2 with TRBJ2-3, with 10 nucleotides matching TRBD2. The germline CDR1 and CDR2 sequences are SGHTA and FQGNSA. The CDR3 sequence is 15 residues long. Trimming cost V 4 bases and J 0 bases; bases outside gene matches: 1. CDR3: CASSWTSGSTDTQYF. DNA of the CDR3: TGTGCCAGCAGCTGGACTAGCGGTAGCACAGATACGCAGTATTTT.

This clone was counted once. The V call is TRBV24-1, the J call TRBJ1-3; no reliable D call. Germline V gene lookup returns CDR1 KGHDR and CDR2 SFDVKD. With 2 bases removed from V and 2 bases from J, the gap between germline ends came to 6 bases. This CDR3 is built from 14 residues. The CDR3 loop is CATSDSETGNTIYF. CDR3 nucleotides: TGTGCCACCAGTGATTCTGAGACTGGAAACACCATATATTTT.

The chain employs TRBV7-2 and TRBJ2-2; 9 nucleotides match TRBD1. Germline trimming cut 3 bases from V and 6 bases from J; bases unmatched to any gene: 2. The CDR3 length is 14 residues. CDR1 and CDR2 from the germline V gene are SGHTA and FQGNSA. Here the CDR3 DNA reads TGTGCCAGCAGCTTCAGACAGGGGGCCGGGGAGCTGTTTTTT. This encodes CASSFRQGAGELFF.

Here the CDR3 DNA reads TGTGCCAGCAGCTTAGAGGCGGGAGGGGTAGATACGCAGTATTTT. Encoded protein: CASSLEAGGVDTQYF. This rearrangement joins TRBV7-2 to TRBJ2-3, with 9 bases identical to TRBD2. Trimming at V came to 1 base and at J to 5 bases, leaving 4 bases not matched to a gene. The V gene's germline CDR1 is SGHTA and CDR2 FQGNSA. The CDR3 totals 15 residues.

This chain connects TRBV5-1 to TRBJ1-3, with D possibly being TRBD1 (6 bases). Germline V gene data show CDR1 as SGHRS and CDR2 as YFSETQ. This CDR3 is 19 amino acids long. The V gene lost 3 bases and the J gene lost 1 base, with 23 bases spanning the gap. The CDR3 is CASSSLRLQGPSSGNTIYF. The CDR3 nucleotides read TGCGCCAGCAGCTCCCTGAGATTACAGGGCCCTTCGTCTGGAAACACCATATATTTT.

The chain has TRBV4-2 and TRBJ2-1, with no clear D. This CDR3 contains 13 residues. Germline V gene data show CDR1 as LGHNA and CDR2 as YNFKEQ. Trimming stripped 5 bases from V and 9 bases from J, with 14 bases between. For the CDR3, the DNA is TGTGCCAGCAGCAAGCGAGACGAGGCTGAGCAGTTCTTC. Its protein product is CASSKRDEAEQFF.

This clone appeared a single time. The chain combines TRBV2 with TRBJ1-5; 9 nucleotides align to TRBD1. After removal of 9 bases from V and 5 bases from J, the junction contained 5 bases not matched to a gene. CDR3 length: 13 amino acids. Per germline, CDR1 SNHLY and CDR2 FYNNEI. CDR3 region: CASRGTGYQPQHF. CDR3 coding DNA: TGTGCCAGTCGAGGGACAGGGTATCAGCCCCAGCATTTT.

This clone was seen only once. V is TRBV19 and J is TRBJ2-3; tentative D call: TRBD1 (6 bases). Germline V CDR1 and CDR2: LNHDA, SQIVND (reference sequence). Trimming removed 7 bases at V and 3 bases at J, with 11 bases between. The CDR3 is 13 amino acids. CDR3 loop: CASKHRATDTQYF. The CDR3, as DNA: TGTGCCAGTAAACACAGGGCTACAGATACGCAGTATTTT.

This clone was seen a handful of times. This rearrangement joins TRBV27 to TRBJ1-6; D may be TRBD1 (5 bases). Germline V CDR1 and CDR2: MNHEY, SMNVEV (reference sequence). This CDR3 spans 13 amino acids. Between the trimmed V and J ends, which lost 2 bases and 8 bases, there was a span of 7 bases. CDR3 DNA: TGTGCCAGCAGTTTAGTAGGGGATTCACCCCTCCACTTT. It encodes CASSLVGDSPLHF.

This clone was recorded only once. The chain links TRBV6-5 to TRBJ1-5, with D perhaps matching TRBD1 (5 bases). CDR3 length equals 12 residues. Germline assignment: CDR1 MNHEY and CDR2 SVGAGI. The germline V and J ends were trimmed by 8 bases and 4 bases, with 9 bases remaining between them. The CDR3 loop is CASSSGNQPQHF. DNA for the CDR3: TGTGCCAGCTCGTCAGGGAATCAGCCCCAGCATTTT.

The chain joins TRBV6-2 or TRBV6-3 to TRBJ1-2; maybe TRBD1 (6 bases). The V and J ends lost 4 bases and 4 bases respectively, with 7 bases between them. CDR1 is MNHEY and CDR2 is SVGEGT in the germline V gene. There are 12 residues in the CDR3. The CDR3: CASSWTAYGYTF. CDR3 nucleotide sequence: TGTGCCAGCAGTTGGACAGCCTATGGCTACACCTTC.

CDR3 region: CASSRSSEGGYEQYF. The CDR3 nucleotides are TGTGCCAGCAGCCGATCTAGCGAGGGCGGCTACGAGCAGTACTTC. The chain carries TRBV4-2 and TRBJ2-7; TRBD2 is a possible D gene (6 bases). V was trimmed by 4 bases and J by 3 bases, leaving 16 bases between them. CDR1 is LGHNA, CDR2 YNFKEQ, per germline. The CDR3 consists of 15 residues.

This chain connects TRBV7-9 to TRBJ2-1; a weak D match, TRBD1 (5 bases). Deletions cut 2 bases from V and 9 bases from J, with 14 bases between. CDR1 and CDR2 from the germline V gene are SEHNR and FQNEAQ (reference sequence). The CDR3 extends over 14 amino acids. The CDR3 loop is CASSLLAGRGEQFF. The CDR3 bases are TGTGCCAGCAGCTTACTCGCAGGGCGAGGTGAGCAGTTCTTC.

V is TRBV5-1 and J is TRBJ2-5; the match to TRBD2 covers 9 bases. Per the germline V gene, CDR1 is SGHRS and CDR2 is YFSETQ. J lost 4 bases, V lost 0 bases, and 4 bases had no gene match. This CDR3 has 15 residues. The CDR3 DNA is TGCGCCAGCAGCTTGGAGGGGGGACTAGCAGAGACCCAGTACTTC. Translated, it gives CASSLEGGLAETQYF.

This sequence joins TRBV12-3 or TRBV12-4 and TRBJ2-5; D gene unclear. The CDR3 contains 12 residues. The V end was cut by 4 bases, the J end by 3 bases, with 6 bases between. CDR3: CASSWAEETQYF. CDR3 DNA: TGTGCCAGCAGTTGGGCAGAAGAGACCCAGTACTTC.

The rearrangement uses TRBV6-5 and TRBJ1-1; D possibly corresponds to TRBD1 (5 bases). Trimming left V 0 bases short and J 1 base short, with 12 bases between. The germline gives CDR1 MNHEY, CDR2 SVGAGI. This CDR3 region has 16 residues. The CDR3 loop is CASSYSSYRRNTEAFF. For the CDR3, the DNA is TGTGCCAGCAGTTACTCGTCGTACAGGCGGAACACTGAAGCTTTCTTT.

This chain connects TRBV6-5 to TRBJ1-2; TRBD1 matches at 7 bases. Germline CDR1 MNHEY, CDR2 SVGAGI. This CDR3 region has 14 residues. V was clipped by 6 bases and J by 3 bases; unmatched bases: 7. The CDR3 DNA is TGTGCCAGCAGCTCCCGACAGGGAGACTATGGCTACACCTTC. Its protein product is CASSSRQGDYGYTF.

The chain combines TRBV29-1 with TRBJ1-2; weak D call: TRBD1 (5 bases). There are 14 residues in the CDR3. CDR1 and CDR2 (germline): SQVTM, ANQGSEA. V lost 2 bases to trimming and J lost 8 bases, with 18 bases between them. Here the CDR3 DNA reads TGCAGCGTTGAAACAACAAGGGGAGGGAAAGGCTACACCTTC. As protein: CSVETTRGGKGYTF.

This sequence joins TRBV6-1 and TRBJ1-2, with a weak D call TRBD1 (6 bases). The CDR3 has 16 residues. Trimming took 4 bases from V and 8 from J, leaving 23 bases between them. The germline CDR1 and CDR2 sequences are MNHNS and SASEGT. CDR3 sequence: CASSGGRGTRLNGYTF. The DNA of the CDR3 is TGTGCCAGCAGTGGAGGCAGGGGCACCCGGCTGAACGGCTACACCTTC.

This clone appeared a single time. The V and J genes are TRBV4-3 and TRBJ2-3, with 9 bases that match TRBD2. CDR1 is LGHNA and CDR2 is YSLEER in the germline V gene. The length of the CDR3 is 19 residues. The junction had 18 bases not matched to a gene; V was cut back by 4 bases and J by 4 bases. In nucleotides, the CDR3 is TGCGCCAGCAGCCGACAATTTTTTCCGGGACTAGCCGAGTCAGATACGCAGTATTTT. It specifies CASSRQFFPGLAESDTQYF.

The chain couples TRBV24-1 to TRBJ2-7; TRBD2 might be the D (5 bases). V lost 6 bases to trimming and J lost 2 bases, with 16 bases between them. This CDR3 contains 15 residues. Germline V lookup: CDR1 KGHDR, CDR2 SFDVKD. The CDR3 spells CATSRGRDPPYEQYF. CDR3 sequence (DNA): TGTGCCACCAGTCGGGGTCGCGACCCCCCCTACGAGCAGTACTTC.

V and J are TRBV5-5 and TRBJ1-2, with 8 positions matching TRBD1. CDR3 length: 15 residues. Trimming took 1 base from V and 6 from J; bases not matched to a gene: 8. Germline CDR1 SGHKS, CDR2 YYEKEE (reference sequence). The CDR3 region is CASSLFAGGDNGYTF. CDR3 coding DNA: TGTGCCAGCAGCTTGTTCGCAGGGGGCGATAATGGCTACACCTTC. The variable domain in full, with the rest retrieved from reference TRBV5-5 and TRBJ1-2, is DAGVTQSPTHLIKTRGQQVTLRCSPISGHKSVSWYQQVLGQGPQFIFQYYEKEERGRGNFPDRFSARQFPNYSSELNVNALLLGDSALYLCASSLFAGGDNGYTFGSGTRLTVV.

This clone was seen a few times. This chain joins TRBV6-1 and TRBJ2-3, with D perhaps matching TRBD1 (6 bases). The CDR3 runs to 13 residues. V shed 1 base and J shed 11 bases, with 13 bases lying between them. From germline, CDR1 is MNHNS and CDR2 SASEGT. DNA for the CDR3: TGTGCCAGCAGTGAAGGAAGACAGGCACAGCAGTATTTT. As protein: CASSEGRQAQQYF.

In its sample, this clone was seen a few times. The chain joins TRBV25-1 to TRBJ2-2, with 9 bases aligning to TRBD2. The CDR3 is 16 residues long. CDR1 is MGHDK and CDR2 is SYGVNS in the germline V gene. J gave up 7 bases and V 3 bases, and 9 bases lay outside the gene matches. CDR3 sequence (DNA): TGTGCCAGCAGTGAGGGGGTAGCGGGAGCCGTCGGGGAGCTGTTTTTT. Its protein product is CASSEGVAGAVGELFF.

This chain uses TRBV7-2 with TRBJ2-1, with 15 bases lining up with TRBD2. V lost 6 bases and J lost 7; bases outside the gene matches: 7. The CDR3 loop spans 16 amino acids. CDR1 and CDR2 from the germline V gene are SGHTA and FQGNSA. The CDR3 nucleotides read TGTGCCAGCAGACCACCAGGGACTAGCGGGAGGAATGAGCAGTTCTTC. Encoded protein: CASRPPGTSGRNEQFF.

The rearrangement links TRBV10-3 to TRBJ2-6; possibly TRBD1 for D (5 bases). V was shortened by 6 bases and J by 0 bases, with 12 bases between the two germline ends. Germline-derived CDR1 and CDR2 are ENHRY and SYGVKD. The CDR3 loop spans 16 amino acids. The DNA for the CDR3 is TGTGCCATCAGCCCCGACAGTTTCTCTGGGGCCAACGTCCTGACTTTC. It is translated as CAISPDSFSGANVLTF.

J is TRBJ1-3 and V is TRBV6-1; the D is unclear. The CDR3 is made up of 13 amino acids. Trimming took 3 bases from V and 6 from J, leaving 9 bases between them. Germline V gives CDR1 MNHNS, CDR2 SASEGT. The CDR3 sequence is CASSEREENTIYF. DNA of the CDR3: TGTGCCAGCAGTGAGAGGGAGGAAAACACCATATATTTT.

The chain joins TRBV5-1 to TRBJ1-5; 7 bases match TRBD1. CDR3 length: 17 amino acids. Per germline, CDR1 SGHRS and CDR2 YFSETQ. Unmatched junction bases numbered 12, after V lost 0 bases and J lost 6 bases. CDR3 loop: CASSLGVEAGGTQPQHF. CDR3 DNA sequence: TGCGCCAGCAGCTTGGGTGTTGAGGCAGGGGGGACTCAGCCCCAGCATTTT.

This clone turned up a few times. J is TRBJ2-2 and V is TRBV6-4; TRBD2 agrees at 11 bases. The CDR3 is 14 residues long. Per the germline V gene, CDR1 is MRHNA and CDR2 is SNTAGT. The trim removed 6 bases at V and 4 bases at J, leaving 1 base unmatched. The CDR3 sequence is CASSLAGGTGELFF. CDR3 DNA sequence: TGTGCCAGCAGCCTAGCGGGAGGCACCGGGGAGCTGTTTTTT.

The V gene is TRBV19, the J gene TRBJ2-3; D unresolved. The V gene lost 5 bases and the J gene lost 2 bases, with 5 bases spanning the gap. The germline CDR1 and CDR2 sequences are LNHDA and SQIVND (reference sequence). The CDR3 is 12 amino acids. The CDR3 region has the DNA TGTGCCAGTAGTCAACACACAGATACGCAGTATTTT. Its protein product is CASSQHTDTQYF.

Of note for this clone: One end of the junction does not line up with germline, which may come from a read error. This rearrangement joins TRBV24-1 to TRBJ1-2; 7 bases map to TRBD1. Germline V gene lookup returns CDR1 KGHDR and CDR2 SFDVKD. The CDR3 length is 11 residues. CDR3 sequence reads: CATSDWTGFFF. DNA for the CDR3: TGTGCCACCAGTGACTGGACAGGATTCTTCTTC.

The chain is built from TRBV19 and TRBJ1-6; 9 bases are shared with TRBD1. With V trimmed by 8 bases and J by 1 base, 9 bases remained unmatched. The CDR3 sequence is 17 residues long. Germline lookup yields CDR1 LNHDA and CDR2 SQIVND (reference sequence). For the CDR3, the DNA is TGTGCCAGTGGAGGACAGGGGAAGGGGTCCTATAATTCACCCCTCCACTTT. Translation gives CASGGQGKGSYNSPLHF. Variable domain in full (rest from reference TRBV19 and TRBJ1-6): DGGITQSPKYLFRKEGQNVTLSCEQNLNHDAMYWYRQDPGQGLRLIYYSQIVNDFQKGDIAEGYSVSREKKESFPLTVTSAQKNPTAFYLCASGGQGKGSYNSPLHFGNGTRLTVT.